Shown below are 4 T cell receptor beta chains from a single sample sequenced in a study of CD8 T cells in Susac syndrome. With random hexamers, reverse transcription was performed on about 0.45 to 1 ug of RNA. MiXCR was run by TCRdb on the immunoSEQ multiplex PCR reads, yielding one entry per CDR3 protein. The data contain 200,000 to 250,000 distinct CDR3 sequences, 85% to 95% of them singletons. Sequencing was performed on CD4+ T cells from PBMCs. These receptors originate from a human donor with multiple sclerosis.

This chain connects TRBV20-1 to TRBJ1-5, with D unresolved. Germline V gene sequence: CDR1 DFQATT, CDR2 SNEGSKA (reference sequence). This CDR3 is 12 amino acids long. Deletions cut 2 bases from V and 6 bases from J, with 8 bases between. CDR3 nucleotides: TGCAGTGCTAGAATCGGTAGTCAGCCCCAGCATTTT. Translated, it gives CSARIGSQPQHF.

The chain carries TRBV15 and TRBJ2-6; 10 nucleotides line up with TRBD1. The V gene end was trimmed by 5 bases and the J gene end by 1 base; junction bases not matched to a gene: 8. The V gene's germline CDR1 is LNHNV and CDR2 YYDKDF (reference sequence). This CDR3 comprises 18 residues. The CDR3 loop reads CATSSGEGQGSGANVLTF. CDR3 sequence (DNA): TGTGCCACCAGCTCAGGGGAGGGACAGGGGTCTGGGGCCAACGTCCTGACTTTC.

The rearrangement joins TRBV30 to TRBJ1-1; TRBD1 matches 8 bases. Germline CDR1 and CDR2: GTSNPN and SVGIG (reference sequence). The J segment lost 0 bases and the V segment lost 3 bases, leaving 3 bases of the junction unmatched. This CDR3 region has 14 residues. The CDR3 nucleotides are TGTGCCTGGAGCCGGGACAGGATGAACACTGAAGCTTTCTTT. The encoded protein is CAWSRDRMNTEAFF.

V and J are TRBV27 and TRBJ1-4, with D maybe TRBD1 (5 bases). Germline V CDR1 and CDR2: MNHEY, SMNVEV (reference sequence). V lost 3 bases and J lost 2, with 7 bases in between. The CDR3 is 14 residues long. CDR3: CASSFRGTNEKLFF. CDR3 nucleotides: TGTGCCAGCAGTTTTCGGGGGACTAATGAAAAACTGTTTTTT.